The 30 T cell receptor beta chains below all came from one sample that was sequenced in a study of cytomegalovirus exposure and HLA in healthy donors. Primers included in the PCR were 60 Vbeta and 13 Jbeta primers. TCRdb's table, derived via immunoSEQ multiplex PCR, lists solely in-frame clones and lacks some. The sample shows 55,000 to 80,000 clones, roughly 82% of them seen only once. Sequencing used PBMCs. Source of these receptors: a man younger than 30 in good health and CMV-seronegative.

This clone was found a few times. The chain combines TRBV7-9 with TRBJ2-6; TRBD1 aligns across 8 bases. The CDR3 has 18 amino acids. Germline CDR1 is SEHNR and CDR2 is FQNEAQ (reference sequence). With V trimmed by 4 bases and J by 0 bases, 8 bases remained unmatched. CDR3: CASSSRRTGSSGANVLTF. In nucleotides, the CDR3 is TGTGCCAGCAGCTCGCGTAGGACAGGGAGCTCTGGGGCCAACGTCCTGACTTTC.

This clone was detected once. The chain employs TRBV28 and TRBJ1-4, with 9 bases fitting TRBD1. The CDR3 is made up of 15 amino acids. Germline V gives CDR1 MDHEN, CDR2 SYDVKM. After removal of 6 bases from V and 0 bases from J, the junction contained 2 bases not matched to a gene. The CDR3: CASSRQGATNEKLFF. Written as DNA, the CDR3 is TGTGCCAGCAGCCGACAGGGGGCAACTAATGAAAAACTGTTTTTT.

This clone was counted a few times. This chain joins TRBV2 and TRBJ1-5; 7 bases align to TRBD1. This CDR3 comprises 13 residues. Germline CDR1 and CDR2: SNHLY and FYNNEI. The ends lost 5 bases at V and 3 bases at J; junction bases unmatched: 1. CDR3 protein: CASSTGANQPQHF. CDR3 sequence (DNA): TGTGCCAGCAGTACAGGGGCCAATCAGCCCCAGCATTTT.

This chain connects TRBV5-5 to TRBJ1-2, with 7 positions matching TRBD1. This CDR3 has 13 amino acids. The ends lost 6 bases at V and 5 bases at J; junction bases unmatched: 7. From germline, CDR1 is SGHKS and CDR2 YYEKEE (reference sequence). In DNA, the CDR3 is TGTGCCAGCATCAAAGAACAGGGGTATGGCTACACCTTC. Translated: CASIKEQGYGYTF.

A few counts support this clone. The chain has TRBV12-5 and TRBJ2-3; tentatively, D is TRBD1 (6 bases). Germline V lookup: CDR1 LGHNT, CDR2 FRNRAP. The CDR3 is made up of 13 amino acids. V lost 5 bases, J lost 5 bases, and 11 bases lay in between. The DNA of the CDR3 is TGTGCTAGTGGTAAGCAGGGGCGAGATACGCAGTATTTT. Residues: CASGKQGRDTQYF.

The V and J genes are TRBV6-5 and TRBJ2-5; D gene uncertain. The length of the CDR3 is 12 residues. V lost 8 bases, J lost 3 bases, and 10 bases lay in between. Germline assignment: CDR1 MNHEY and CDR2 SVGAGI. The CDR3 reads CASQTYEETQYF. The CDR3 nucleotides read TGTGCCAGCCAAACATACGAAGAGACCCAGTACTTC.

The V and J genes are TRBV27 and TRBJ2-7; no clear D gene. Germline lookup yields CDR1 MNHEY and CDR2 SMNVEV (reference sequence). The V gene lost 4 bases and the J gene lost 4 bases, with 5 bases spanning the gap. This CDR3 has 11 amino acids. The CDR3 is CASSSYYEQYF. The CDR3 DNA reads as TGTGCCAGCAGTTCCTATTACGAGCAGTACTTC.

The rearrangement joins TRBV30 to TRBJ1-5; 12 nucleotides match TRBD1. The CDR3 extends over 20 amino acids. Germline CDR1 reads GTSNPN; CDR2 reads SVGIG (reference sequence). Trimming removed 3 bases from V and 1 base from J; junction bases left unmatched: 16. The CDR3, as DNA: TGTGCCTGGAGCCCTCCTCCAGGGACAGGGGGCCTCTGGAGCAATCAGCCCCAGCATTTT. As protein: CAWSPPPGTGGLWSNQPQHF. The full variable domain, rest sourced from reference TRBV30 and TRBJ1-5, is SQTIHQWPATLVQPVGSPLSLECTVEGTSNPNLYWYRQAAGRGLQLLFYSVGIGQISSEVPQNLSASRPQDRQFILSSKKLLLSDSGFYLCAWSPPPGTGGLWSNQPQHFGDGTRLSIL.

This clone was counted a few times. The chain joins TRBV27 to TRBJ2-5, with a tentative D call TRBD2 (6 bases). CDR1 is MNHEY, CDR2 SMNVEV, per germline (reference sequence). The CDR3 totals 15 residues. Trimming stripped 2 bases from V and 2 bases from J, with 12 bases between. CDR3 in DNA: TGTGCCAGCAGTTTAACGGGGAGGAGACAAGAGACCCAGTACTTC. Protein product: CASSLTGRRQETQYF.

This clone was detected once. J is TRBJ2-3 and V is TRBV12-2; the table names TRBD1, a call not compared with the DNA. TRBV12-2 is assigned pseudogene status. This CDR3 spans 15 amino acids. This chain's CDR3 is CASRLTQGASDTQYF. Here the CDR3 DNA reads TGTGCAAGTCGCTTAACACAGGGGGCGTCAGATACGCAGTATTTT.

The chain combines TRBV7-3 with TRBJ2-1; 15 bases align to TRBD2. In germline, CDR1 is SGHTA, CDR2 FQGTGA. This CDR3 region has 18 residues. After removal of 5 bases from V and 0 bases from J, the junction contained 5 bases not matched to a gene. This CDR3 is CASSGSGLAGGSYNEQFF. CDR3 coding DNA: TGTGCCAGCAGCGGATCGGGACTAGCGGGGGGCTCCTACAATGAGCAGTTCTTC.

The gene calls are TRBV7-3 and TRBJ1-1; TRBD1 matches 7 bases. CDR3 size: 13 residues. Germline values: CDR1 SGHTA, CDR2 FQGTGA. The V and J ends lost 4 bases and 5 bases, in that order; junction bases with no gene match: 4. The CDR3 DNA is TGTGCCAGCAGCTCTAACAGGGGAACTGAAGCTTTCTTT. Translation: CASSSNRGTEAFF.

In this sample, this clone turned up once. The V and J genes are TRBV6-1 and TRBJ2-1; no reliable D call. Germline loops: CDR1 MNHNS, CDR2 SASEGT. Between the trimmed V and J ends, which lost 8 bases and 10 bases, there was a span of 18 bases. The CDR3 length is 13 residues. CDR3 DNA: TGTGCCAGCGCTAGTTTTCATATTGGCGAGCAGTTCTTC. This encodes CASASFHIGEQFF.

This chain uses TRBV7-2 with TRBJ2-1, with TRBD2 identical over 13 bases. The V segment lost 5 bases and the J segment 7 bases; nucleotides outside the gene matches: 5. The CDR3 is 15 amino acids. Germline CDR1 reads SGHTA; CDR2 reads FQGNSA. The chain's CDR3 is CASSPGTSGNNEQFF. CDR3 in DNA: TGTGCCAGCAGCCCCGGGACTAGCGGGAATAATGAGCAGTTCTTC. The variable domain in full, with the rest retrieved from reference TRBV7-2 and TRBJ2-1, is GAGVSQSPSNKVTEKGKDVELRCDPISGHTALYWYRQSLGQGLEFLIYFQGNSAPDKSGLPSDRFSAERTGGSVSTLTIQRTQQEDSAVYLCASSPGTSGNNEQFFGPGTRLTVL.

About this clone: The germline gene is not matched at one end of the junction; a read error may be the cause. CDR3 loop: CTSSLGGAMAEAFF. CDR3 sequence (DNA): TGTACCAGCAGCTTAGGGGGGGCGATGGCTGAAGCTTTCTTT. The J gene is TRBJ1-1, the V gene TRBV7-3; possible D gene TRBD1, 6 bases. CDR1 and CDR2 (germline): SGHTA, FQGTGA. The CDR3 loop spans 14 amino acids.

The V and J genes are TRBV28 and TRBJ1-4; 7 bases align to TRBD1. CDR3 length: 15 residues. The germline CDR1 and CDR2 sequences are MDHEN and SYDVKM. V lost 6 bases, J lost 5 bases, and 9 bases stayed unmatched. In nucleotides, the CDR3 is TGTGCCAGCAGCCCGACCGGGACAGCAAATGAAAAACTGTTTTTT. It yields the protein CASSPTGTANEKLFF.

The chain couples TRBV5-4 to TRBJ2-7; 7 bases map to TRBD1. With 3 bases clipped from V and 0 bases from J, the junction kept 9 bases outside the gene matches. The CDR3 is 16 amino acids. Germline-derived CDR1 and CDR2 are SGHNT and YYREEE (reference sequence). The CDR3 DNA sequence: TGTGCCAGCAGCTATGGGACAGCCAAAACCTCCTACGAGCAGTACTTC. This encodes CASSYGTAKTSYEQYF.

This clone came up a few times. This sequence joins TRBV28 and TRBJ1-1; 11 bases align to TRBD1. The CDR3 is 14 amino acids. The V segment lost 6 bases and the J segment 8 bases; nucleotides outside the gene matches: 8. Germline V gene data show CDR1 as MDHEN and CDR2 as SYDVKM. The chain's CDR3 is CASRRTGGVWEAFF. CDR3 nucleotide sequence: TGTGCCAGCAGAAGGACAGGGGGCGTATGGGAAGCTTTCTTT.

The chain couples TRBV4-3 to TRBJ2-5, with D uncertain. Germline-derived CDR1 and CDR2 are LGHNA and YSLEER. V dropped 0 bases and J dropped 5 bases, with 7 bases sitting between them. The CDR3 is 13 amino acids. The CDR3 DNA reads as TGCGCCAGCAGCCAAGACACTTGGGAGACCCAGTACTTC. Amino acids: CASSQDTWETQYF.

CDR3 residues: CASRRTGDGYTF. CDR3 sequence (DNA): TGTGCCAGCAGGCGTACAGGGGACGGCTACACCTTC. V usage is TRBV7-9 and J usage is TRBJ1-2, with 7 bases lining up with TRBD1. Germline V lookup: CDR1 SEHNR, CDR2 FQNEAQ (reference sequence). This CDR3 has 12 amino acids. J was trimmed by 8 bases and V by 6 bases; bases with no gene match: 6.

This chain links TRBV9 with TRBJ2-5; 9 nucleotides align to TRBD1. This CDR3 has 16 residues. Per germline, CDR1 SGDLS and CDR2 YYNGEE. Germline trimming cut 0 bases from V and 1 base from J; bases unmatched to any gene: 4. CDR3 sequence (DNA): TGTGCCAGCAGCGTAGGTGGGACAGGGCTCCAAGAGACCCAGTACTTC. Encoded protein: CASSVGGTGLQETQYF.

The CDR3 nucleotides read TGCGCCAGCAGATGGGACAGGGGGCTCAGTAACTACGAGCAGTACTTC. Translating gives CASRWDRGLSNYEQYF. This sequence joins TRBV5-1 and TRBJ2-7; 12 nucleotides match TRBD1. There are 16 residues in the CDR3. V was pared by 5 bases and J by 3 bases, with 9 bases of the junction left unmatched. Looked up from germline, CDR1 is SGHRS and CDR2 is YFSETQ.

The V call is TRBV6-1, the J call TRBJ2-7; D is unclear. The germline V and J ends were trimmed by 8 bases and 1 base, with 12 bases remaining between them. This CDR3 is 13 amino acids long. CDR1 and CDR2 (germline): MNHNS, SASEGT. CDR3 loop: CASPAGPSYEQYF. The DNA of the CDR3 is TGTGCCAGCCCCGCTGGGCCGTCCTACGAGCAGTACTTC.

The chain has TRBV5-1 and TRBJ2-2; unclear D gene. CDR1 is SGHRS, CDR2 YFSETQ, per germline. Trimming pared 4 bases from V and 8 bases from J, leaving 9 bases between. The CDR3 length is 12 residues. For the CDR3, the DNA is TGCGCCAGCAGCCCGATCGGGGGGGAGCTGTTTTTT. It is translated as CASSPIGGELFF.

The chain recombines TRBV7-2 with TRBJ2-7; 8 positions match TRBD2. Per the germline V gene, CDR1 is SGHTA and CDR2 is FQGNSA. Trimming removed 2 bases from V and 2 bases from J; junction bases left unmatched: 5. The CDR3 runs to 15 residues. CDR3 residues: CASSLQLAGAYEQYF. The DNA of the CDR3 is TGTGCCAGCAGCTTACAGCTAGCGGGCGCCTACGAGCAGTACTTC.

V gene TRBV5-1 combines with J gene TRBJ2-6; tentative D call: TRBD1 (6 bases). The germline gives CDR1 SGHRS, CDR2 YFSETQ. The CDR3 length is 16 residues. V was shortened by 5 bases and J by 0 bases, with 12 bases between the two germline ends. The CDR3 protein is CASRMDRNSGANVLTF. The CDR3 region has the DNA TGCGCCAGCAGGATGGACAGAAACTCTGGGGCCAACGTCCTGACTTTC.

This clone was found once. The gene calls are TRBV19 and TRBJ2-7, with TRBD1 matching over 7 bases. The CDR3 has 14 amino acids. Looked up from germline, CDR1 is LNHDA and CDR2 is SQIVND (reference sequence). After removal of 7 bases from V and 3 bases from J, the junction contained 9 bases not matched to a gene. The chain's CDR3 is CASTRTGGSYEQYF. Here the CDR3 DNA reads TGTGCCAGTACCCGGACAGGAGGAAGCTACGAGCAGTACTTC. The variable domain in full, with the rest retrieved from reference TRBV19 and TRBJ2-7, is DGGITQSPKYLFRKEGQNVTLSCEQNLNHDAMYWYRQDPGQGLRLIYYSQIVNDFQKGDIAEGYSVSREKKESFPLTVTSAQKNPTAFYLCASTRTGGSYEQYFGPGTRLTVT.

This clone was seen a handful of times. J is TRBJ1-5 and V is TRBV2; 7 bases line up with TRBD1. Germline V CDR1 and CDR2: SNHLY, FYNNEI. V was clipped by 6 bases and J by 5 bases; unmatched bases: 4. The CDR3 runs to 13 residues. The CDR3 sequence: CASRVDRDQPQHF. The CDR3 DNA is TGTGCCAGCAGGGTCGACAGGGATCAGCCCCAGCATTTT.

This rearrangement joins TRBV6-5 to TRBJ2-7, with D maybe TRBD2 (5 bases). In germline, CDR1 is MNHEY, CDR2 SVGAGI. The CDR3 has 14 amino acids. The V end lost 7 bases, the J end lost 4 bases, and 17 bases lay between the germline ends. DNA for the CDR3: TGTGCCAGCAAACCGACTCGAGGACTTTACGAGCAGTACTTC. The encoded protein is CASKPTRGLYEQYF.

The J gene is TRBJ1-6, the V gene TRBV2; D perhaps matches TRBD1 (5 bases). Germline V lookup: CDR1 SNHLY, CDR2 FYNNEI. The CDR3 sequence is 15 residues long. The germline V and J ends were trimmed by 6 bases and 0 bases, with 9 bases remaining between them. The CDR3 is CASRRQSSYNSPLHF. In DNA, the CDR3 is TGTGCCAGCAGGAGACAGAGCTCCTATAATTCACCCCTCCACTTT.